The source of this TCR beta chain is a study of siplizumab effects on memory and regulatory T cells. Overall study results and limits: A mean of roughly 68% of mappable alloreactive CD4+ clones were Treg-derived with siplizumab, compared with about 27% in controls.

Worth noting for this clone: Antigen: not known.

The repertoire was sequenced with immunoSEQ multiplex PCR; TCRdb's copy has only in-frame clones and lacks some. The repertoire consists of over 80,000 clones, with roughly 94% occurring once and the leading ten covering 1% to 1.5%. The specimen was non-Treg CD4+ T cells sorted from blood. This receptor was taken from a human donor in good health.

In nucleotides, the CDR3 is TGTGCCAGCAGTTTTAGGCCTGCCTACGAGCAGTACTTC. Translated: CASSFRPAYEQYF. The chain employs TRBV27 and TRBJ2-7, with D hard to call. V was clipped by 3 bases and J by 2 bases, with 8 bases between them. Germline V CDR1 and CDR2: MNHEY, SMNVEV (reference sequence). The CDR3 runs 13 residues.